This T cell receptor beta chain derives from a study of shared clonotypes between healthy human individuals. As regards this clone: Antigen specificity is unknown.

Findings and limits, study-wide: For sorted subsets, rarefaction showed incomplete sequencing despite large depth.

The germline V and J ends were trimmed by 4 bases and 0 bases, with 22 bases remaining between them. The V gene's germline CDR1 is SGHDN and CDR2 FVKESK. The CDR3 has 20 amino acids. Only in-frame clones appear in the TCRdb table, and some are missing; sequencing was by immunoSEQ multiplex PCR. The profile shows approximately 1,500,000 clones, about 96% of them singletons. This clonotype was sampled from a man aged 25 to 40 in good health. Source material: naive CD4+ T cells sorted from blood. Specified subset: CD45RA+ positively selected. This sequence joins TRBV14 and TRBJ2-6, with D unclear. The CDR3 nucleotides read TGTGCCAGCAGCCCCAACAGAGGAAGGCTCACTCTCTCTGGGGCCAACGTCCTGACTTTC. Amino acid sequence: CASSPNRGRLTLSGANVLTF.